One T cell receptor beta chain is described in this entry. The antigen is unknown. These data are taken from a study of blood T cells in healthy people across ages. The study's findings and limits: Estimated diversity, derived from one million T cells, was regarded as an underestimate.

The authors ran a second PCR of roughly 6 to 12 cycles using a sample-barcoded 5' primer and a J-beta primer mix. Through a template-switch adaptor with 12 random nucleotides, each cDNA molecule received a tag. From the 5' RACE reads, TCRdb called clonotypes with MiXCR, one entry per CDR3 protein. There are about 1.1 million distinct CDR3 sequences in the sample; about two fifths occur only once, and roughly 14% lies in the top ten. Total RNA, at least 5.5 micrograms per sample, was extracted from PBMCs. Germline CDR1 reads SGDLS; CDR2 reads YYNGEE. V trimming: 3 bases; J trimming: 3 bases; junction bases outside the gene matches: 7. This CDR3 has 15 residues.

Input material: blood. The receptor's source is a man aged 18 to 29 in good health. The chain is built from TRBV9 and TRBJ2-3; 7 nucleotides align to TRBD1. CDR3 sequence (DNA): TGTGCCAGCAGCGGAGAAGGCAGGGGGACAGATACGCAGTATTTT. It is translated as CASSGEGRGTDTQYF.